This T cell receptor (beta chain) was sequenced during a study of PD-1 blockade in classical Hodgkin lymphoma. Study conclusions and caveats: TCR diversity rose significantly by C4D1 in CD4+ but not CD8+ cells. Whatever underlies the repertoire differences (possibly disease activity or prior therapy) remains undefined. The study found complete responders had baseline diversity similar to newly diagnosed patients.

Following autologous stem cell transplantation, relapse occurred in every patient, and exposure to brentuximab vedotin varied. A word on this clone: Its specificity is unknown.

Data came from immunoSEQ multiplex PCR; TCRdb stores just in-frame clones and leaves some out. The sample contains approximately 98,000 clones, roughly 87% of which appear only once. Sequencing used peripheral blood mononuclear cells (PBMCs), obtained before the second cycle of nivolumab. The clonotype originates from a human donor with classical Hodgkin lymphoma.

CDR3 coding DNA: TGTGCCAGCAGCACCTCGGTGGGAGATGAAGCTTTCTTT. This encodes CASSTSVGDEAFF. The chain joins TRBV27 to TRBJ1-1; D gene ambiguous. Per germline, CDR1 MNHEY and CDR2 SMNVEV (reference sequence). Trimming pared 6 bases from V and 7 bases from J, leaving 15 bases between. The CDR3 spans 13 residues.